The text below deals with one T cell receptor beta chain. What it recognizes is unknown. The PCR employed 60 Vbeta primers together with 13 Jbeta primers. The data were produced by immunoSEQ multiplex PCR, yet TCRdb's version contains in-frame clones alone and is incomplete. The sample table includes roughly 35,000 clones. Trimming pared 3 bases from V and 9 bases from J, leaving 28 bases between. CDR1 and CDR2 (germline): SGHRS, YFSETQ. The CDR3 has 18 residues. This specimen comes from a study of cytomegalovirus exposure and HLA in healthy donors. About the research overall: There were around 390 genotyped donors. Of these, about 81% fell in the genetic ancestry cluster associated with self-reported Caucasian donors. Regarding the study as a whole: According to the study, 150 to 200 TCR beta chains were cytomegalovirus-associated.

The clonotype was recovered from a woman aged 40 to 50 in good health and CMV-seropositive. What was sequenced was PBMCs. V and J are TRBV5-1 and TRBJ2-1; TRBD2 might be the D (6 bases). CDR3 sequence: CASSSGGVSGVKDSEQFF. The DNA of the CDR3 is TGCGCCAGCAGCTCGGGTGGGGTGTCGGGAGTTAAGGATAGTGAGCAGTTCTTC.